The clone carrying this T cell receptor beta chain showed up just once. Its antigen is currently unknown. This specimen belongs to a study of vaccination effects on CD4 cells after COVID-19. This CDR3 region has 16 residues. Per the germline V gene, CDR1 is MDHEN and CDR2 is SYDVKM. The ends were cut back, 3 bases at V and 7 bases at J, with 18 bases in the middle. Profiled with immunoSEQ multiplex PCR; TCRdb holds only in-frame clones, not every one. The sample lists tens of thousands of clones; 70% to 85% were seen once. Antigen-specific CD4+ T cells were first expanded with viral peptide pools by the ViraFEST assay and only then sequenced. Isolating CD4+ T cells followed less than 12 days of culture. Vaccine recipients lacked prior SARS-CoV-2 infection and had negative nucleocapsid antibodies. General study points: Among infection- and vaccine-induced clones, marked clonal contraction occurred late after vaccination.

The receptor's source is a human donor who received a COVID-19 vaccine. The chain combines TRBV28 with TRBJ2-2; D is unresolved. The material was CD4+ T cells from PBMCs cultured with HCoV-NL63 spike peptides, obtained before COVID-19 vaccination. This CDR3 is CASSFLSFRVGGELFF. The CDR3 DNA reads TGTGCCAGCAGTTTCCTCTCCTTTCGTGTCGGCGGGGAGCTGTTTTTT.